The 17 T cell receptor beta chains below all came from one sample that was sequenced in a study of cytomegalovirus exposure and HLA in healthy donors. In the PCR, 60 Vbeta and 13 Jbeta primers were used. Some clones are missing from TCRdb's copy, which holds only in-frame ones; the method was immunoSEQ multiplex PCR. The repertoire holds 100,000 or so clones, with over 60% as singletons. Sequenced input: PBMCs. These receptors all come from a middle-aged man in good health and CMV-seropositive.

The gene calls are TRBV7-2 and TRBJ2-2, with D unresolved. The CDR3 loop spans 14 amino acids. V gave up 5 bases and J gave up 1 base, with 8 bases separating them. The germline gives CDR1 SGHTA, CDR2 FQGNSA. CDR3 sequence (DNA): TGTGCCAGCAGCCTTCGAGGGAACACCGGGGAGCTGTTTTTT. As protein: CASSLRGNTGELFF.

On this clone itself: It is unclear where the CDR3 begins or ends on the DNA, so no DNA is shown, and the CDR3 is as TCRdb lists it. The genes are TRBV2 and TRBJ2-1; TRBD2, the table's D call, lacks a check against the DNA. Germline V gives CDR1 SNHLY, CDR2 FYNNEI. The CDR3 sequence runs 14 residues, both termini included. CDR3 region: CAISAAVFYNEQFF.

This clone was counted between two and nine times. This chain links TRBV7-2 with TRBJ2-7, with TRBD2 matching over 11 bases. V gave up 1 base and J gave up 7 bases; unmatched junction bases: 6. The CDR3 has 15 amino acids. Germline CDR1 and CDR2: SGHTA and FQGNSA. DNA of the CDR3: TGTGCCAGCAGCTTAGTAGCGGGGGGGACGGGGGAGCAGTACTTC. Residues: CASSLVAGGTGEQYF.

J is TRBJ2-7 and V is TRBV7-3; TRBD1 agrees at 8 bases. Looked up from germline, CDR1 is SGHTA and CDR2 is FQGTGA. This CDR3 is built from 16 residues. V shed 5 bases, J shed 5 bases, and the junction held 14 bases outside the gene matches. The CDR3, as DNA: TGTGCCAGCAGCCTAGGGCGGGACAGGAGAACCGACGAGCAGTACTTC. This codes for CASSLGRDRRTDEQYF.

V and J are TRBV11-1 and TRBJ1-2; D gene ambiguous. Trimming removed 1 base from V and 4 bases from J, with 16 bases in between. Germline V gene data show CDR1 as SGHAT and CDR2 as FQDESV (reference sequence). This CDR3 has 16 amino acids. The CDR3 nucleotides are TGTGCCAGCAGCTTAGTAGGCCCCGGGGAGGCCTATGGCTACACCTTC. Its protein is CASSLVGPGEAYGYTF. Using reference TRBV11-1 and TRBJ1-2 for the parts outside the CDR3, the full variable domain is EAEVAQSPRYKITEKSQAVAFWCDPISGHATLYWYRQILGQGPELLVQFQDESVVDDSQLPKDRFSAERLKGVDSTLKIQPAELGDSAMYLCASSLVGPGEAYGYTFGSGTRLTVV.

The genes are TRBV9 and TRBJ2-3; tentatively, D is TRBD2 (7 bases). Germline CDR1 reads SGDLS; CDR2 reads YYNGEE. Trimming left V 1 base short and J 2 bases short, with 17 bases between. The CDR3 sequence is 17 residues long. The CDR3 spells CASSVYGGLASTDTQYF. The CDR3, as DNA: TGTGCCAGCAGCGTATACGGGGGGCTAGCGTCCACAGATACGCAGTATTTT. Full variable domain (remainder filled in from reference TRBV9 and TRBJ2-3): DSGVTQTPKHLITATGQRVTLRCSPRSGDLSVYWYQQSLDQGLQFLIQYYNGEERAKGNILERFSAQQFPDLHSELNLSSLELGDSALYFCASSVYGGLASTDTQYFGPGTRLTVL.

The V gene is TRBV5-1, the J gene TRBJ2-1; 11 bases line up with TRBD2. The CDR3 is 17 amino acids. Looked up from germline, CDR1 is SGHRS and CDR2 is YFSETQ. After removal of 0 bases from V and 10 bases from J, the junction contained 12 bases not matched to a gene. The CDR3 sequence is CASSLGTIAGGPGEQFF. The CDR3 DNA reads TGCGCCAGCAGCTTGGGGACGATAGCGGGAGGGCCCGGGGAGCAGTTCTTC.

The genes are TRBV7-3 and TRBJ2-5, with D possibly TRBD1 on 5 matching bases. The V gene's germline CDR1 is SGHTA and CDR2 FQGTGA. The CDR3 sequence is 12 residues long. Trimming took off 4 bases at V and 4 bases at J, with 7 bases between the two ends. The CDR3 coding sequence is TGTGCCAGCAGCTACGACAGAGAGACCCAGTACTTC. Translated, it gives CASSYDRETQYF.

The chain employs TRBV5-4 and TRBJ2-3, with TRBD1 matching 9 bases. V lost 7 bases to trimming and J lost 0 bases; unmatched junction nucleotides: 12. CDR3 length: 17 residues. Germline CDR1 reads SGHNT; CDR2 reads YYREEE (reference sequence). The CDR3 DNA is TGTGCCAGCGGGATTACAGGGGGCCGACCTAGCACAGATACGCAGTATTTT. This codes for CASGITGGRPSTDTQYF.

Notes on this clone: Its ends do not fully match the called genes, so a read error is possible. V and J are TRBV15 and TRBJ2-6, with a possible D match to TRBD2 (7 bases). The CDR3 consists of 15 residues. Germline values: CDR1 LNHNV, CDR2 YYDKDF (reference sequence). CDR3 sequence: CATARGASGANGLTF. CDR3 coding DNA: TGTGCCACCGCTCGGGGGGCCTCTGGGGCCAACGGCCTGACTTTC.

The chain links TRBV5-5 to TRBJ2-1; D might be TRBD2 (5 bases). V was shortened by 6 bases and J by 0 bases, with 10 bases between the two germline ends. CDR1 is SGHKS, CDR2 YYEKEE, per germline (reference sequence). This CDR3 is 14 amino acids long. The CDR3 is CASTGLSSYNEQFF. The CDR3 nucleotides are TGTGCCAGCACCGGACTTAGCTCCTACAATGAGCAGTTCTTC. Together with reference TRBV5-5 and TRBJ2-1, the CDR3 gives the full variable domain: DAGVTQSPTHLIKTRGQQVTLRCSPISGHKSVSWYQQVLGQGPQFIFQYYEKEERGRGNFPDRFSARQFPNYSSELNVNALLLGDSALYLCASTGLSSYNEQFFGPGTRLTVL.

This rearrangement joins TRBV9 to TRBJ1-6; D remains unclear. V was pared by 0 bases and J by 7 bases, with 14 bases between. This CDR3 has 16 amino acids. The germline gives CDR1 SGDLS, CDR2 YYNGEE. This CDR3 reads CASSVGAAPRNSPLHF. The CDR3 region has the DNA TGTGCCAGCAGCGTAGGGGCAGCACCAAGGAATTCACCCCTCCACTTT.

This chain joins TRBV5-1 and TRBJ2-7, with 9 bases matching TRBD2. V lost 3 bases and J lost 5; bases outside the gene matches: 9. CDR3 length equals 15 residues. Germline lookup yields CDR1 SGHRS and CDR2 YFSETQ. This CDR3 is CASSWSAGGGDEQYF. Here the CDR3 DNA reads TGCGCCAGCAGCTGGAGCGCGGGAGGGGGGGACGAGCAGTACTTC.

As concerns this clone: Mismatch with germline at one junction end may stem from a read error. The J gene is TRBJ2-6, the V gene TRBV18, with D perhaps TRBD1 (6 bases). Germline values: CDR1 KGHSH, CDR2 LQKENI. There are 15 residues in the CDR3. The chain's CDR3 is CASSSTGYGANGLTF. The CDR3 DNA sequence: TGTGCCAGCTCTTCCACAGGGTACGGGGCCAACGGCCTGACTTTC.

This clone was seen only once. Other DNA sequences of this sample code for an identical CDR3. The chain uses TRBV7-8 and TRBJ2-7; TRBD1 is a possible D gene (5 bases). The V gene's germline CDR1 is SGHVS and CDR2 FQNEAQ. Trimming took 5 bases from V and 7 from J, leaving 12 bases between them. This CDR3 has 12 residues. The CDR3 DNA reads TGTGCCAGCAGCCGCGCAGCAGGGGAGCAGTACTTC. Encoded protein: CASSRAAGEQYF.

This rearrangement joins TRBV18 to TRBJ2-3; maybe TRBD2 (5 bases). The CDR3 covers 16 residues. Germline V gene lookup returns CDR1 KGHSH and CDR2 LQKENI. V was cut by 4 bases and J by 4 bases, with 18 bases left in between. In DNA, the CDR3 is TGTGCCAGCTCACAACTTTGGGGAGACGGGGCAGATACGCAGTATTTT. Translated: CASSQLWGDGADTQYF.

This chain links TRBV9 with TRBJ1-2; D is unclear. Per germline, CDR1 SGDLS and CDR2 YYNGEE. V was trimmed by 4 bases and J by 4 bases, leaving 8 bases between them. There are 12 residues in the CDR3. Written as DNA, the CDR3 is TGTGCCAGCAGCCCCGGTGGCTATGGCTACACCTTC. Its protein product is CASSPGGYGYTF.